The entry below gives a single TCR beta chain sequence along with its context. The presence of a unique molecular identifier marked each TCR cDNA molecule. Via MiXCR, TCRdb re-called the 5' RACE reads, giving one row per CDR3 protein. The table records fewer than 3,000 distinct CDR3 sequences, over 25% of them present only once. The data are from a study of spatial heterogeneity in lung cancer. Study information: Sequence detection consistently recorded a greater number of beta-chain than alpha-chain sequences. The average appearance count of each unique TCR and UMI combination in raw reads was more than ten.

CDR1 is DFQATT, CDR2 SNEGSKA, per germline (reference sequence). Trimming shortened V by 6 bases and J by 2 bases, and 12 bases separated the two germline ends. The CDR3 consists of 13 residues. Described time point: sample taken at primary tumor resection. The sequenced material consisted of unsorted whole RNA from tumor, nontumor lung or frozen PBMC. Patients with untreated early-stage non-small cell lung cancer, numbering 72, were the donors. This TCR was sampled from a male donor with early-stage non-small cell lung cancer. The sequenced sample was PBMCs, obtained at surgery. V and J are TRBV20-1 and TRBJ2-3; D may be TRBD1 (5 bases). CDR3 protein: CSAKTESTDTQYF. CDR3 in DNA: TGCAGTGCCAAGACAGAATCCACAGATACGCAGTATTTT.